This entry is about one T cell receptor (beta chain). Its antigen is undetermined. This entry comes from a study of T cell repertoires in cytomegalovirus infection. Study-wide context: In public TCR beta signatures, there were indications of both CMV infection and matching HLA type. General study findings and limits: Carriers of CMV plus the relevant HLA were identified by cumulative public TCR beta family frequency. Ex vivo responses were dominated by HLA-C-restricted CMV-specific TCR beta clonotypes.

The CDR3 has 11 residues. Trimming pared 5 bases from V and 2 bases from J, leaving 7 bases between. The germline CDR1 and CDR2 sequences are SQVTM and ANQGSEA. From the reads, TCRdb called clonotypes with MiXCR, one entry per CDR3 protein. The table lists 200,000 to 300,000 distinct CDR3 sequences, approximately 9.2% of them singletons. V gene TRBV29-1 combines with J gene TRBJ2-7; no firm D call. The material sequenced was PBMCs. The clonotype originates from a human donor in good health (CMV status not recorded). Some clones in this sample may be carry-over from other donors' samples. Here the CDR3 reads CSVLAAYEQYF. CDR3 DNA sequence: TGCAGCGTTCTGGCAGCCTACGAGCAGTACTTC.